These T cell receptor beta chains were read from a single sample in a study of cytomegalovirus exposure and HLA in healthy donors. Sequencing was performed with immunoSEQ multiplex PCR; in TCRdb, only in-frame clones are kept and a portion is missing. Found here are 100,000 to 150,000 clones, around 86% of them singletons; the top ten hold 0.55% to 0.85%. Sample: PBMCs. The receptors here all came from a man aged 18 to 30 in good health and CMV-seronegative. CDR3s include the opening cysteine and the closing phenylalanine or tryptophan. The D gene is left open where the match is weak. Rows give clone size only sometimes, using once, few, many, or a class for an expanded clone.

>NA|TRBV7-9|TRBJ1-4|TRBD1
CASSLGQVATNEKLFF
TGTGCCAGCAGCTTGGGACAGGTTGCAACTAATGAAAAACTGTTTTTT
>NA|TRBV7-2|TRBJ2-7|TRBD2
CASSSSGGLDEQYF
TGTGCCAGCAGCTCTAGCGGGGGGCTGGACGAGCAGTACTTC
>NA|TRBV10-3|TRBJ1-5|NA
CAISESGGASGQPQHF
TGTGCCATCAGTGAGTCGGGGGGGGCCTCAGGGCAGCCCCAGCATTTT
>NA|TRBV9|TRBJ2-7|NA
CASSVVPGGGRNEQYF
TGTGCCAGCAGCGTAGTACCCGGAGGGGGCCGGAACGAGCAGTACTTC
>NA|TRBV19|TRBJ1-1|NA
CASSPQIMNTEAFF
TGTGCCAGTAGTCCTCAGATAATGAACACTGAAGCTTTCTTT
>NA|TRBV11-2|TRBJ1-2|NA
CASSAGRESYGYTF
TGTGCCAGCAGCGCGGGACGGGAGTCCTATGGCTACACCTTC
>few|TRBV11-3|TRBJ1-1|NA
CASSTYQGTEAFF
TGTGCCAGCAGCACCTACCAGGGCACTGAAGCTTTCTTT
>NA|TRBV29-1|TRBJ2-7|NA
CSVRLGVRGDEQYF
TGCAGCGTTAGATTGGGGGTCAGGGGTGACGAGCAGTACTTC
>NA|TRBV6-1|TRBJ1-4|TRBD1
CATTALGQLYEKLFF
TGTGCCACCACCGCCCTGGGACAGCTTTATGAAAAACTGTTTTTT
>NA|TRBV25-1|TRBJ1-2|TRBD1
CASSGDRKLGQAYGYTF
TGTGCCAGCAGTGGGGACAGGAAGTTAGGACAAGCCTATGGCTACACCTTC
>NA|TRBV7-2|TRBJ2-7|TRBD1
CASSFFGQAPYEQYF
TGTGCCAGCAGCTTCTTCGGACAGGCACCCTACGAGCAGTACTTC
>few|TRBV28|TRBJ1-4|NA
CASSFRLVKEEKLFF
TGTGCCAGCAGTTTCCGACTCGTTAAGGAGGAAAAACTGTTTTTT
>NA|TRBV6-1|TRBJ1-1|NA
CASSEVLTEAFF
TGTGCCAGCAGTGAAGTTCTCACTGAAGCTTTCTTT
>NA|TRBV7-2|TRBJ1-5|NA
CASSFAGSDQPQHF
TGTGCCAGCAGCTTTGCCGGGTCAGATCAGCCCCAGCATTTT